Presented here are 4 T cell receptor beta chains from one specimen sequenced in a study of T-cell memory formation after mild COVID-19. Via MiXCR, TCRdb re-called the 5' RACE reads, giving one row per CDR3 protein. The table has around 530,000 distinct CDR3 sequences, approximately 21% seen once. Sequenced material: PBMCs or a T cell subset sorted from them (not recorded which). All receptors come from an adult woman who had mild COVID-19 (a few samples of this study predate the infection). Cell type and time point are not known.

V and J are TRBV6-5 and TRBJ2-3, with D possibly being TRBD2 (6 bases). Germline V gene sequence: CDR1 MNHEY, CDR2 SVGAGI. The CDR3 spans 15 residues. V lost 0 bases and J 0 bases, leaving 7 bases between the germline ends. In DNA form, the CDR3 reads TGTGCCAGCAGTTACTCGCGGGGTAGCACAGATACGCAGTATTTT. Its translation: CASSYSRGSTDTQYF.

This clonotype was counted at least ten times. The chain joins TRBV4-3 to TRBJ2-5, with TRBD1 matching over 9 bases. Germline V lookup: CDR1 LGHNA, CDR2 YSLEER. V shed 4 bases, J shed 1 base, and the junction held 7 bases outside the gene matches. CDR3 length equals 16 residues. CDR3 coding DNA: TGCGCCAGCAGCCGCGTACCGGGACAGGGCCAAGAGACCCAGTACTTC. Its translation is CASSRVPGQGQETQYF.

This clonotype was observed a few times. The gene calls are TRBV7-9 and TRBJ1-2; no definite D call. This CDR3 is built from 11 residues. V lost 5 bases and J 14 bases, leaving 15 bases between the germline ends. The germline gives CDR1 SEHNR, CDR2 FQNEAQ (reference sequence). The CDR3 DNA reads TGTGCCAGCAGCGGAACGGTTGAGTGGACCTTC. Protein: CASSGTVEWTF.

The chain carries TRBV2 and TRBJ2-7; no clear D. CDR3 size: 14 residues. The ends were cut back, 4 bases at V and 4 bases at J, with 14 bases in the middle. Germline CDR1 SNHLY, CDR2 FYNNEI. CDR3 sequence (DNA): TGTGCCAGCAGTGCCTCTACGGTGGGTTACGAGCAGTACTTC. Translated, it gives CASSASTVGYEQYF.